The 23 T cell receptor beta chains below come from one sample, sequenced in a study of OX40 agonist ivuxolimab in advanced cancers. The assay was immunoSEQ multiplex PCR, and TCRdb's table has in-frame clones only and misses some. Of roughly 66,000 clones listed, roughly 80% are singletons. The starting material was CD4+ or CD8+ T cells sorted from blood, obtained in a trial of the OX40 agonist ivuxolimab. Every receptor here comes from an adult with an advanced solid tumor such as melanoma, head and neck, liver or kidney cancer.

With respect to this clone: Other nucleotide sequences in the sample specify the same CDR3. The genes are TRBV5-8 and TRBJ2-3; TRBD2 agrees at 13 bases. Trimming removed 0 bases from V and 3 bases from J; junction bases left unmatched: 4. The V gene's germline CDR1 is SGHTS and CDR2 YDEGEE. The CDR3 has 17 residues. The CDR3 DNA reads as TGTGCCAGCAGCTTGGGAGGACTAGCGGGAGTGACAGATACGCAGTATTTT. This sequence encodes CASSLGGLAGVTDTQYF.

The chain employs TRBV7-2 and TRBJ2-7; D remains unclear. With 5 bases removed from V and 0 bases from J, the gap between germline ends came to 8 bases. Germline loops: CDR1 SGHTA, CDR2 FQGNSA. CDR3 size: 13 residues. The CDR3 DNA follows: TGTGCCAGCAGCCCCCCTTACTCCTACGAGCAGTACTTC. Amino acids: CASSPPYSYEQYF.

CDR3 loop: CASSLATGGREKLFF. Written as DNA, the CDR3 is TGCGCCAGCAGCTTGGCGACAGGGGGCCGGGAAAAACTGTTTTTT. J is TRBJ1-4 and V is TRBV5-1, with 10 bases lining up with TRBD1. CDR1 is SGHRS, CDR2 YFSETQ, per germline. Unmatched junction bases numbered 4, after V lost 0 bases and J lost 8 bases. The CDR3 has 15 amino acids.

This clone showed up just a few times. The chain links TRBV7-8 to TRBJ1-2; D is undetermined. This CDR3 has 14 amino acids. Per germline, CDR1 SGHVS and CDR2 FQNEAQ. V lost 4 bases to trimming and J lost 5 bases, with 14 bases between them. This CDR3 reads CASSSPPAIYGYTF. The CDR3 nucleotides are TGTGCCAGCAGCTCCCCCCCAGCGATATATGGCTACACCTTC.

This sequence joins TRBV18 and TRBJ1-4, with 7 nucleotides matching TRBD1. V was clipped by 0 bases and J by 8 bases; unmatched bases: 15. The germline V gene encodes CDR1 KGHSH and CDR2 LQKENI. This CDR3 comprises 18 residues. Here the CDR3 reads CASSPPRGQGRIGEKLFF. CDR3 DNA: TGTGCCAGCTCACCACCGAGGGGGCAGGGAAGGATTGGAGAAAAACTGTTTTTT.

This chain joins TRBV6-5 and TRBJ2-2, with D maybe TRBD1 (5 bases). Germline loops: CDR1 MNHEY, CDR2 SVGAGI. CDR3 length equals 16 residues. The V and J ends lost 0 bases and 0 bases respectively, with 8 bases between them. CDR3 DNA: TGTGCCAGCAGTTACTCTGGGGCCACGAACACCGGGGAGCTGTTTTTT. As protein: CASSYSGATNTGELFF.

The rearrangement links TRBV5-1 to TRBJ1-4, with D perhaps matching TRBD1 (6 bases). Germline assignment: CDR1 SGHRS and CDR2 YFSETQ. The CDR3 runs 14 residues. Between the trimmed V and J ends, which lost 4 bases and 5 bases, there was a span of 12 bases. In DNA form, the CDR3 reads TGCGCCAGCAGCCCTGGACAGATCAATGAAAAACTGTTTTTT. Translating gives CASSPGQINEKLFF.

The gene calls are TRBV7-2 and TRBJ1-4; TRBD1 matches 8 bases. V lost 4 bases and J lost 8; bases outside the gene matches: 12. The CDR3 is made up of 16 amino acids. CDR1 SGHTA and CDR2 FQGNSA come from the germline V gene. The CDR3 spells CASSSSGGRINEKLFF. The DNA of the CDR3 is TGTGCCAGCAGCTCTTCAGGGGGCCGCATTAACGAAAAACTGTTTTTT.

J is TRBJ2-1 and V is TRBV2; D gene unclear. CDR3 length: 15 amino acids. Germline V gene data show CDR1 as SNHLY and CDR2 as FYNNEI. Trimming left V 4 bases short and J 0 bases short, with 10 bases between. This CDR3 is CASSAGPSSYNEQFF. The DNA for the CDR3 is TGTGCCAGCAGTGCGGGCCCGAGCTCCTACAATGAGCAGTTCTTC.

The gene calls are TRBV5-4 and TRBJ2-1; a possible D gene is TRBD2 (7 bases). The CDR3 is 15 amino acids. Trimming removed 2 bases from V and 0 bases from J, with 9 bases in between. The germline V gene encodes CDR1 SGHNT and CDR2 YYREEE (reference sequence). CDR3 DNA sequence: TGTGCCAGCAGCTTACGGGGGGCCTCCTACAATGAGCAGTTCTTC. As protein: CASSLRGASYNEQFF.

This clone was observed once. The chain couples TRBV5-1 to TRBJ1-2; 9 positions match TRBD1. V was clipped by 6 bases and J by 4 bases; unmatched bases: 4. Germline CDR1 reads SGHRS; CDR2 reads YFSETQ. The CDR3 length is 13 residues. The CDR3 protein is CASTLQGAYGYTF. CDR3 nucleotides: TGCGCCAGCACCTTACAGGGGGCCTATGGCTACACCTTC.

The CDR3 region is CASSRTGTSTDTQYF. CDR3 bases: TGTGCCAGCAGTAGGACAGGGACTAGCACAGATACGCAGTATTTT. The rearrangement joins TRBV2 to TRBJ2-3; TRBD1 aligns across 8 bases. Unmatched junction bases numbered 4, after V lost 5 bases and J lost 0 bases. CDR3 length equals 15 residues. Germline lookup yields CDR1 SNHLY and CDR2 FYNNEI.

CDR3 coding DNA: TGTGCCAGCAGTGAGGGCCCCGATGGCTACACCTTC. It specifies CASSEGPDGYTF. The V call is TRBV25-1, the J call TRBJ1-2; D ambiguous. This CDR3 has 12 amino acids. CDR1 and CDR2 (germline): MGHDK, SYGVNS. The V gene lost 3 bases and the J gene lost 6 bases, with 8 bases spanning the gap.

The V call is TRBV30, the J call TRBJ1-3, with D uncertain. CDR1 and CDR2 from the germline V gene are GTSNPN and SVGIG (reference sequence). V was pared by 4 bases and J by 3 bases, with 4 bases between. The CDR3 length is 11 residues. CDR3 bases: TGTGCCTGGAACAGTGGAAACACCATATATTTT. It encodes CAWNSGNTIYF.

This sequence joins TRBV5-5 and TRBJ1-6; D unclear. The CDR3 consists of 14 residues. Germline V lookup: CDR1 SGHKS, CDR2 YYEKEE (reference sequence). Trimming took off 5 bases at V and 6 bases at J, with 12 bases between the two ends. The CDR3 sequence: CASRVMNGNSPLHF. In nucleotides, the CDR3 is TGTGCCAGCAGGGTTATGAACGGTAATTCACCCCTCCACTTT.

The V and J genes are TRBV28 and TRBJ2-5; D possibly corresponds to TRBD2 (5 bases). Near its end, the DNA agrees better with TRBJ2-7, so the J call may be wrong. This CDR3 is 15 amino acids long. Germline-derived CDR1 and CDR2 are MDHEN and SYDVKM. The CDR3 bases are TGTGCCAGCAGTTCGCGGGTGGGTGGGAACTACGAGCAGTACTTC. Protein sequence: CASSSRVGGNYEQYF.

The chain uses TRBV28 and TRBJ1-2, with D unresolved. Germline-derived CDR1 and CDR2 are MDHEN and SYDVKM. CDR3 length: 15 residues. V lost 5 bases, J lost 9 bases, and 22 bases lay in between. The CDR3 loop is CASSLSALALPSYTF. CDR3 DNA: TGTGCCAGCAGTCTGAGTGCTTTGGCCCTGCCGAGCTACACCTTC.

The V and J genes are TRBV6-5 and TRBJ1-5; tentative D call: TRBD1 (6 bases). Germline V CDR1 and CDR2: MNHEY, SVGAGI. The CDR3 length is 14 residues. Trimming took 5 bases from V and 5 from J, leaving 13 bases between them. CDR3 sequence (DNA): TGTGCCAGCAGTGGGGGGCAGGGGTATCAGCCCCAGCATTTT. Translated: CASSGGQGYQPQHF.

As regards this clone: One end of the junction varies from germline; a read error may be responsible. The CDR3 protein is CANSQEDRSSYNEQFF. CDR3 in DNA: TGTGCCAACAGCCAAGAGGACAGGAGCTCCTACAATGAGCAGTTCTTC. The chain combines TRBV4-2 with TRBJ2-1; 7 bases are a match to TRBD1. Per the germline V gene, CDR1 is LGHNA and CDR2 is YNFKEQ. The CDR3 is made up of 16 amino acids.

J is TRBJ2-1 and V is TRBV2, with 8 bases that match TRBD2. The germline V gene encodes CDR1 SNHLY and CDR2 FYNNEI. Trimming at V came to 7 bases and at J to 9 bases, leaving 8 bases not matched to a gene. The CDR3 sequence is 13 residues long. CDR3 protein: CASTKTSEGEQFF. The CDR3 coding sequence is TGTGCCAGCACTAAGACTAGCGAGGGTGAGCAGTTCTTC.

The chain recombines TRBV4-3 with TRBJ1-1; D is perhaps TRBD1 (5 bases). V was trimmed by 0 bases and J by 10 bases, leaving 18 bases between them. This CDR3 spans 15 amino acids. Germline CDR1 LGHNA, CDR2 YSLEER. The CDR3 reads CASSQDYVSGVGAFF. DNA of the CDR3: TGCGCCAGCAGCCAAGATTATGTTTCGGGGGTAGGAGCTTTCTTT.

The rearrangement uses TRBV5-1 and TRBJ1-3; 10 bases fit TRBD1. In germline, CDR1 is SGHRS, CDR2 YFSETQ. There are 15 residues in the CDR3. Trimming removed 3 bases from V and 2 bases from J; junction bases left unmatched: 2. The CDR3 spells CASSSGTGAGNTIYF. In nucleotides, the CDR3 is TGCGCCAGCAGCTCCGGGACAGGGGCTGGAAACACCATATATTTT.

The genes are TRBV5-1 and TRBJ1-6, with no clear D. Germline V gene sequence: CDR1 SGHRS, CDR2 YFSETQ. CDR3 length: 13 residues. Deletions cut 0 bases from V and 7 bases from J, with 5 bases between. This chain's CDR3 is CASSLGVNSPLHF. CDR3 bases: TGCGCCAGCAGCTTGGGCGTGAATTCACCCCTCCACTTT. The full variable domain, completed using reference TRBV5-1 and TRBJ1-6, is KAGVTQTPRYLIKTRGQQVTLSCSPISGHRSVSWYQQTPGQGLQFLFEYFSETQRNKGNFPGRFSGRQFSNSRSEMNVSTLELGDSALYLCASSLGVNSPLHFGNGTRLTVT.